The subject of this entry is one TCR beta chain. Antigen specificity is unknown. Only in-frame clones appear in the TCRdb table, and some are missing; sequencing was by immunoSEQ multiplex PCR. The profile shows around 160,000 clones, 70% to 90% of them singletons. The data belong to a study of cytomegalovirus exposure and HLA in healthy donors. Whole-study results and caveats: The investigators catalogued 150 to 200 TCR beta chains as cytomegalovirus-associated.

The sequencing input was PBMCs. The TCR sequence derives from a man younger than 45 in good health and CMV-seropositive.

The CDR3 nucleotides are TGCGCCAGCAGCTACGAGCGGGGGGGCAGCACAGATACGCAGTATTTT. Translated, it gives CASSYERGGSTDTQYF. The chain has TRBV5-1 and TRBJ2-3; 10 nucleotides line up with TRBD2. The CDR3 contains 16 residues. Germline CDR1 SGHRS, CDR2 YFSETQ. V trimming: 3 bases; J trimming: 0 bases; junction bases outside the gene matches: 4.